What follows are 24 T cell receptor beta chains derived from one specimen sequenced in a study of shared clonotypes between healthy human individuals. Measured with immunoSEQ multiplex PCR; TCRdb has only the in-frame clones, and not every one. The sample holds 2 million to 2.5 million clones, 92% seen once. Material for sequencing was naive CD4+ T cells from PBMCs. Subset meaning: CD45RA+ positively selected. The receptors stem from a young man in good health. Some clones in this sample may be carry-over from other donors' samples.

The J gene is TRBJ2-4, the V gene TRBV6-4; weak D call: TRBD1 (6 bases). This CDR3 is built from 13 residues. Germline CDR1 is MRHNA and CDR2 is SNTAGT. V shed 3 bases and J shed 5 bases, with 8 bases lying between them. Here the CDR3 DNA reads TGTGCCAGCAGTGAGGGGGCCCAAAACATTCAGTACTTC. Translation: CASSEGAQNIQYF.

CDR3 nucleotides: TGCGCCAGCAGCTTACTAGCGGGAGTAAGGGGAGATACGCAGTATTTT. Translating gives CASSLLAGVRGDTQYF. This rearrangement joins TRBV5-1 to TRBJ2-3; 11 positions agree with TRBD2. CDR3 size: 16 residues. V was pared by 2 bases and J by 5 bases, with 7 bases of the junction left unmatched. The germline V gene encodes CDR1 SGHRS and CDR2 YFSETQ.

The chain uses TRBV7-3 and TRBJ2-3, with 7 bases identical to TRBD2. The ends lost 0 bases at V and 8 bases at J; junction bases unmatched: 5. The CDR3 extends over 14 amino acids. Germline lookup yields CDR1 SGHTA and CDR2 FQGTGA. The CDR3 spells CASSLTGLEGTQYF. In DNA, the CDR3 is TGTGCCAGCAGCTTAACTGGACTAGAGGGTACGCAGTATTTT. Full variable domain (outside the CDR3, taken from reference TRBV7-3 and TRBJ2-3): GAGVSQTPSNKVTEKGKYVELRCDPISGHTALYWYRQSLGQGPEFLIYFQGTGAADDSGLPNDRFFAVRPEGSVSTLKIQRTERGDSAVYLCASSLTGLEGTQYFGPGTRLTVL.

The chain couples TRBV30 to TRBJ2-3, with 7 positions matching TRBD1. CDR3 size: 14 residues. J was trimmed by 1 base and V by 5 bases; bases with no gene match: 6. In germline, CDR1 is GTSNPN, CDR2 SVGIG (reference sequence). The CDR3 here is CAWGYGQGTDTQYF. Written as DNA, the CDR3 is TGTGCCTGGGGGTACGGACAGGGCACAGATACGCAGTATTTT.

As for this clone: Germline is not matched at one junction end, which may reflect a read error. The rearrangement joins TRBV29-1 to TRBJ2-1; the match to TRBD2 covers 10 bases. Germline assignment: CDR1 SQVTM and CDR2 ANQGSEA. The CDR3 loop spans 15 amino acids. The CDR3 protein is CSVDPTSGSFNEQFF. In DNA, the CDR3 is TGCAGCGTTGACCCGACTAGCGGGTCCTTCAATGAGCAGTTCTTC.

The chain has TRBV28 and TRBJ1-5, with TRBD1 identical over 8 bases. The CDR3 covers 15 residues. Germline V gene sequence: CDR1 MDHEN, CDR2 SYDVKM. V was clipped by 3 bases and J by 4 bases; unmatched bases: 5. CDR3 sequence (DNA): TGTGCCAGCAGTTTGGGACAGGACTTTAATCAGCCCCAGCATTTT. Its translation is CASSLGQDFNQPQHF.

The chain recombines TRBV4-1 with TRBJ2-2; 11 bases line up with TRBD2. The CDR3 is 16 residues long. Germline V gives CDR1 MGHRA, CDR2 YSYEKL. The trim removed 2 bases at V and 4 bases at J, leaving 3 bases unmatched. The DNA of the CDR3 is TGCGCCAGCAGCCAAATACTAGCGGGAGTCACCGGGGAGCTGTTTTTT. This encodes CASSQILAGVTGELFF.

The V call is TRBV30, the J call TRBJ1-1, with TRBD1 identical over 7 bases. Germline V gene lookup returns CDR1 GTSNPN and CDR2 SVGIG (reference sequence). The V segment lost 4 bases and the J segment 1 base; nucleotides outside the gene matches: 9. This CDR3 has 15 amino acids. The CDR3 nucleotides are TGTGCCTGGAACCCGGTCAACAGGGGGAACACTGAAGCTTTCTTT. It yields the protein CAWNPVNRGNTEAFF.

The chain uses TRBV9 and TRBJ2-7; D might be TRBD2 (6 bases). V lost 2 bases and J lost 3, with 12 bases in between. Germline CDR1 reads SGDLS; CDR2 reads YYNGEE. The CDR3 runs to 14 residues. The CDR3 loop is CASSVTGSGYEQYF. Written as DNA, the CDR3 is TGTGCCAGCAGCGTTACCGGGAGTGGCTACGAGCAGTACTTC.

To note about this clone: At the DNA level, this CDR3 is encoded by other sequences in the same sample as well. Written as DNA, the CDR3 is TGCGCCAGCAGCCAAGATGTGGGCACAGATACGCAGTATTTT. Its protein is CASSQDVGTDTQYF. This chain joins TRBV4-3 and TRBJ2-3; D ambiguous. The germline V and J ends were trimmed by 0 bases and 1 base, with 5 bases remaining between them. The CDR3 is 14 residues long. From germline, CDR1 is LGHNA and CDR2 YSLEER.

The count of this clone is one. In the same sample, other DNA sequences code for this CDR3. V and J are TRBV6-5 and TRBJ2-2, with D uncertain. The V and J ends lost 5 bases and 0 bases respectively, with 7 bases between them. Germline assignment: CDR1 MNHEY and CDR2 SVGAGI. There are 14 residues in the CDR3. For the CDR3, the DNA is TGTGCCAGCAGTCGGACCGCGAACACCGGGGAGCTGTTTTTT. Its protein product is CASSRTANTGELFF.

In the case of this clone: In the same sample, other DNA sequences code for this CDR3. The chain uses TRBV6-6 and TRBJ1-1; no firm D call. The germline V and J ends were trimmed by 2 bases and 0 bases, with 10 bases remaining between them. The CDR3 extends over 15 amino acids. Germline V gives CDR1 MNHNY, CDR2 SVGAGI (reference sequence). The CDR3 DNA reads TGTGCCAGCAGTTACGGCCCCGGACTGAACACTGAAGCTTTCTTT. Amino acids: CASSYGPGLNTEAFF.

This sequence joins TRBV12-5 and TRBJ2-3, with D tentatively TRBD2 (5 bases). Germline V CDR1 and CDR2: LGHNT, FRNRAP. V lost 1 base to trimming and J lost 1 base, with 6 bases between them. The CDR3 contains 14 residues. The CDR3 coding sequence is TGTGCTAGTGGTTTGGGGCGGGGCACAGATACGCAGTATTTT. Protein product: CASGLGRGTDTQYF.

The chain has TRBV28 and TRBJ1-1; TRBD1 is a possible D gene (5 bases). Trimming left V 3 bases short and J 8 bases short, with 7 bases between. The CDR3 has 11 residues. CDR1 MDHEN and CDR2 SYDVKM come from the germline V gene. CDR3 nucleotide sequence: TGTGCCAGCAGTTTCGACAGAGAAGCTTTCTTT. Its translation is CASSFDREAFF.

The chain uses TRBV2 and TRBJ2-2; D unclear. Germline CDR1 SNHLY, CDR2 FYNNEI. Trimming stripped 6 bases from V and 6 bases from J, with 14 bases between. The CDR3 is 14 residues long. CDR3 region: CASSPPGWAGELFF. In nucleotides, the CDR3 is TGTGCCAGCAGCCCCCCTGGATGGGCCGGGGAGCTGTTTTTT.

Turning to this clone: Other DNA sequences in this specimen translate into the identical CDR3. This chain connects TRBV7-7 to TRBJ2-5; D is unresolved. The CDR3 is 13 amino acids. The V and J ends lost 1 base and 2 bases respectively, with 5 bases between them. Germline CDR1 SSHAT, CDR2 FNYEAQ (reference sequence). The chain's CDR3 is CASSLGRQETQYF. Here the CDR3 DNA reads TGTGCCAGCAGCTTAGGCCGTCAAGAGACCCAGTACTTC.

The chain couples TRBV5-1 to TRBJ2-1; maybe TRBD1 (6 bases). The CDR3 spans 14 residues. Germline loops: CDR1 SGHRS, CDR2 YFSETQ. Deletions cut 2 bases from V and 5 bases from J, with 11 bases between. The CDR3 DNA follows: TGCGCCAGCAGCTTAGGACAGTCCCACAATGAGCAGTTCTTC. Translation gives CASSLGQSHNEQFF.

V is TRBV30 and J is TRBJ2-7, with D possibly called TRBD1 or TRBD2 (6 bases each). The CDR3 covers 15 residues. V was shortened by 1 base and J by 3 bases, with 16 bases between the two germline ends. CDR1 and CDR2 from the germline V gene are GTSNPN and SVGIG (reference sequence). The CDR3 is CAWSAGAPFLYEQYF. CDR3 sequence (DNA): TGTGCCTGGAGTGCGGGGGCCCCTTTCCTCTACGAGCAGTACTTC.

The chain couples TRBV12-5 to TRBJ2-1; 9 bases line up with TRBD2. The CDR3 is made up of 16 amino acids. The V gene's germline CDR1 is LGHNT and CDR2 FRNRAP. Trimming took 0 bases from V and 5 from J; bases not matched to a gene: 5. The CDR3 coding sequence is TGTGCTAGTGGTTTGGTACTGGGACTAGCTGACAATGAGCAGTTCTTC. It codes for CASGLVLGLADNEQFF.

The chain carries TRBV10-1 and TRBJ2-4; 8 bases are shared with TRBD2. The CDR3 loop spans 19 amino acids. Per the germline V gene, CDR1 is WNHNN and CDR2 is SYGVQD (reference sequence). V gave up 3 bases and J gave up 4 bases; unmatched junction bases: 17. CDR3 sequence: CASSDRDAGLARKKNIQYF. CDR3 nucleotides: TGCGCCAGCAGTGACCGTGACGCCGGACTAGCCCGTAAAAAAAACATTCAGTACTTC.

The genes are TRBV19 and TRBJ1-2, with 7 bases aligning to TRBD1. The V and J ends lost 6 bases and 4 bases, in that order; junction bases with no gene match: 5. In germline, CDR1 is LNHDA, CDR2 SQIVND (reference sequence). The CDR3 sequence is 13 residues long. The CDR3 sequence: CASSKDRVYGYTF. CDR3 bases: TGTGCCAGTAGCAAAGACAGGGTCTATGGCTACACCTTC.

The chain carries TRBV7-9 and TRBJ1-2; D uncertain. The germline V and J ends were trimmed by 5 bases and 5 bases, with 9 bases remaining between them. The CDR3 loop spans 12 amino acids. Germline V gives CDR1 SEHNR, CDR2 FQNEAQ (reference sequence). In DNA form, the CDR3 reads TGTGCCAGCAGCCTGCCTCCTTATGGCTACACCTTC. The encoded protein is CASSLPPYGYTF.

V usage is TRBV15 and J usage is TRBJ1-4; D not certain. Germline V CDR1 and CDR2: LNHNV, YYDKDF (reference sequence). The CDR3 spans 16 residues. Trimming removed 0 bases from V and 8 bases from J, with 16 bases in between. CDR3 sequence (DNA): TGTGCCACCAGCAGAGATCGGGCAGGATGGAGGGAAAAACTGTTTTTT. This encodes CATSRDRAGWREKLFF.

The chain joins TRBV5-6 to TRBJ2-7; D is unclear. The germline V gene encodes CDR1 SGHDT and CDR2 YYEEEE. The CDR3 spans 12 residues. V was clipped by 3 bases and J by 4 bases, with 8 bases between them. This CDR3 reads CASSSGIYEQYF. The DNA of the CDR3 is TGTGCCAGCAGCTCTGGGATTTACGAGCAGTACTTC.